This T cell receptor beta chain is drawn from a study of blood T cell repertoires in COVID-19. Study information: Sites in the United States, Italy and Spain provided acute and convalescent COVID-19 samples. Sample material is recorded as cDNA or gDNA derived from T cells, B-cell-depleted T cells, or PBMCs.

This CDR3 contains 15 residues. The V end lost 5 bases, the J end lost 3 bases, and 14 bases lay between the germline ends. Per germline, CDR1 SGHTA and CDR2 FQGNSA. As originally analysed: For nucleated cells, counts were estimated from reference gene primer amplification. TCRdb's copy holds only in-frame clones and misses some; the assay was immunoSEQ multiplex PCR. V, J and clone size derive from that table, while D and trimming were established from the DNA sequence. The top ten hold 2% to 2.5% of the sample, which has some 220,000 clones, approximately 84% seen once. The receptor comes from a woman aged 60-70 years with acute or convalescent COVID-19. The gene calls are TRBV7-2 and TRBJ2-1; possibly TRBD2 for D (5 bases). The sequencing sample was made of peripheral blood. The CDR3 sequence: CASSPSGGFYNEQFF. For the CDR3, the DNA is TGTGCCAGCAGCCCCAGCGGTGGGTTCTACAATGAGCAGTTCTTC.